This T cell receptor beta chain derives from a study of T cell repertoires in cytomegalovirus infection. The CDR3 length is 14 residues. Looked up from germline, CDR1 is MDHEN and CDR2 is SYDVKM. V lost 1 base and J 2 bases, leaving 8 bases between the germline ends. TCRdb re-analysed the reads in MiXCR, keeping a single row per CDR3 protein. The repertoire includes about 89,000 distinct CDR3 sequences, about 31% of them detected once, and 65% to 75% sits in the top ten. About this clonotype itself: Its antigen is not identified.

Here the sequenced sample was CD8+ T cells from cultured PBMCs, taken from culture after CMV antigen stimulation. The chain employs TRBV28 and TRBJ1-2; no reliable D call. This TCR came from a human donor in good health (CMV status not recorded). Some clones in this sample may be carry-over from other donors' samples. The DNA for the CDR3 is TGTGCCAGCAGTTTATATGCCGCGAACTATGGCTACACCTTC. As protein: CASSLYAANYGYTF.